The present T cell receptor (beta chain) was sequenced within a study of cytomegalovirus exposure and HLA in healthy donors. Background on the study: The roughly 130 validation repertoires used the same platform as the approximately 700 first-cohort repertoires (as reported by a later analysis). General study results and limits: A few CMV-associated chains proved CMV antigen-specific in vitro.

About this clone: As yet, its antigen is unknown.

CDR1 ENHRY and CDR2 SYGVKD come from the germline V gene. The CDR3 sequence is 14 residues long. J gave up 5 bases and V 6 bases, and 9 bases lay outside the gene matches. Method: immunoSEQ multiplex PCR; TCRdb's copy keeps in-frame clones and lacks some. The table has 150,000 to 200,000 clones, 75% to 90% seen once. This TCR derives from a man younger than 35 in good health and CMV-seropositive. The sequenced sample consisted of PBMCs. The genes are TRBV10-3 and TRBJ2-7; 8 nucleotides agree with TRBD1. The CDR3 here is CAISGETGEHEQYF. The CDR3 DNA reads as TGTGCCATCAGCGGAGAGACAGGGGAACACGAGCAGTACTTC.